This T cell receptor (beta chain) is drawn from a study of beta chain features in type 1 diabetes (dated by TCRdb to the late 2010s). Background on the whole study: No differences in mean age, gender distribution, total cell number or subset yield were found between patients and healthy donors. Regulatory and stem cell-like memory subsets were obtained from only 8 patients and roughly 8 healthy donors, while naive and central memory subsets were obtained from all 30 or so donors. In the study, TCRB repertoires of sorted circulating CD4+ T cell subsets from recently diagnosed type 1 diabetes patients were compared with those of matched healthy donors. A total of over 90,000,000 sorted cells were examined across all samples, and a strong correlation was observed between cell number per subset and RNA yield. Results and caveats for the whole study, not just this receptor: Shorter templates might be favored by PCR, yet because patient and control samples were amplified and corrected together, any such skew would affect both groups equally. Because the HLA sub-analyses included only small numbers of individuals, any influence of HLA type on TCRB rearrangement was left unresolved. Because cDNA was sequenced instead of genomic DNA, highly expressing activated cells could be over-represented, though the groups showed no difference in activation or CD3 levels. At VDJ recombination sites, patients with type 1 diabetes made fewer insertions and deleted more nucleotides, a pattern implying thymic rearrangement abnormalities. A moderate but significant shortening of TCRB CDR3 length was observed in type 1 diabetes patients in all four CD4+ subsets. The naive, central memory and regulatory TCRB repertoires appeared to resemble one another more closely among patients than among healthy donors.

The entire isolated RNA was reverse transcribed using the High Capacity cDNA Reverse Transcription Kit, and thus expressed TCRB transcripts were sequenced. Naive, central memory and regulatory T cell samples underwent deep immunoSEQ sequencing, averaging around 3.6 million total reads per sample. Sorted cells were lysed in RLT buffer and RNA was extracted with DNase-treated RNeasy Micro or Mini kits, depending on cell number. To prevent cross-contamination, each cell subset was processed individually, whereas patient and healthy donor samples were processed jointly. TCRB sequences were amplified from cDNA with the immunoSEQ multiplex PCR, producing 87-bp fragments spanning the CDR3 region. Sequencing of the amplicons was performed on the Illumina HiSeq platform. From the authors' description of their analysis: Synthetic template baselines were used to correct PCR bias computationally, reads within Hamming distance 2 were collapsed together, and singletons that could not be merged were discarded. Reads were aligned against IMGT so that V, D and J genes, CDR3 length and insertions or deletions at six rearrangement sites could be assigned. Within each subset, clonotype counts were normalized to sorted cell number, and only after that were true diversity and Gini coefficients computed with the tcR R package. Repertoire sharing was quantified using the overlap coefficient calculated on TCRB nucleotide sequences. TCRdb's version of the immuneACCESS table is confined to in-frame rearrangements and falls short of the full clone set. An unresolved V gene accounts for under half of the shortfall where checked; the remainder is of unknown origin. That table gives V, J and clone size, and the DNA gave D and trimming. The table for this sample lists roughly 150,000 clones; roughly 10% of them were counted only once. The ten top clones hold about 2.1% of the sample.

In the case of this clone: It lacks a known antigen. No base-level quality is on record; no much larger clone is a single base apart.

CDR1 and CDR2 are read off the germline V gene (reference sequence) as LNHDA and SQIVND. Between the V and J ends, shortened by 7 bases and 0 bases respectively, the junction contains 15 bases. Including cysteine and phenylalanine, the CDR3 has 15 amino acids. The sequence is cut down to CDR3 DNA, 45 bases in frame from base 1. From each donor, a single peripheral blood sample of 100 to 150 mL on average was drawn into heparinised tubes. A BD FACSAria II and a panel including CD45RO, CCR7, CD25, CD127, CD95 and CD27 were used to sort naive, central memory, regulatory and stem cell-like memory CD4+ T cells. Every sorted population had a purity above 95%. PBMCs were separated immediately by Lymphoprep density gradient centrifugation and were stained directly, without being cultured. So that batch effects would be minimized, each experiment stained and sorted samples in pairs, pairing one healthy donor with one patient.

This receptor chain uses TRBV19 and TRBJ1-2; tentative D gene TRBD1, with 5 bases matching. The sequence came from a man between 18 and 29 years old in good health. Input material: central memory CD4+ T cells from blood. CDR3 reads: CASIPQGGANYGYTF. The sequenced DNA: TGTGCCAGTATTCCTCAGGGAGGAGCTAACTATGGCTACACCTTC.